These 7 T cell receptor beta chains were sequenced from one sample in a study of T cell responses to AZD1222 COVID-19 vaccine. TCRdb's copy holds only in-frame clones and misses some; the assay was immunoSEQ multiplex PCR. Of around 140,000 clones in the sample, 93% are singletons; the top ten hold about 5.1%. The sequences come from peripheral blood, collected on day 0 of AZD1222 vaccination. The receptors were gathered from an adult in good health.

The gene calls are TRBV5-4 and TRBJ2-6; D unclear. Deletions cut 4 bases from V and 0 bases from J, with 8 bases between. Looked up from germline, CDR1 is SGHNT and CDR2 is YYREEE (reference sequence). The CDR3 runs 15 residues. CDR3 sequence (DNA): TGTGCCAGCAGCATAGGGTTCTCTGGGGCCAACGTCCTGACTTTC. Translated, it gives CASSIGFSGANVLTF. The complete variable domain, with remaining parts taken from reference TRBV5-4 and TRBJ2-6, reads ETGVTQSPTHLIKTRGQQVTLRCSSQSGHNTVSWYQQALGQGPQFIFQYYREEENGRGNFPPRFSGLQFPNYSSELNVNALELDDSALYLCASSIGFSGANVLTFGAGSRLTVL.

This chain connects TRBV9 to TRBJ2-5; 10 bases are a match to TRBD2. Germline-derived CDR1 and CDR2 are SGDLS and YYNGEE. The V segment lost 0 bases and the J segment 4 bases; nucleotides outside the gene matches: 9. The CDR3 is 17 amino acids. CDR3: CASSVGASGSLRETQYF. The CDR3 DNA reads TGTGCCAGCAGCGTAGGAGCTAGCGGGAGTTTGAGAGAGACCCAGTACTTC.

V is TRBV3-1 (or the pseudogene TRBV3-2) and J is TRBJ2-7, with TRBD2 identical over 14 bases. This CDR3 comprises 16 residues. Germline V lookup: CDR1 LGHDT, CDR2 YNNKEL (reference sequence). V gave up 3 bases and J gave up 1 base; unmatched junction bases: 2. In DNA, the CDR3 is TGTGCCAGCAGCCACGGACTAGCGGGAGGTTCCTACGAGCAGTACTTC. Encoded protein: CASSHGLAGGSYEQYF.

This clone has just one count. The chain links TRBV29-1 to TRBJ2-7; weak D call: TRBD1 (5 bases). V dropped 4 bases and J dropped 7 bases, with 14 bases sitting between them. The CDR3 spans 12 residues. The germline V gene has CDR1 SQVTM and CDR2 ANQGSEA. CDR3 residues: CSVVGQAGEQYF. The DNA for the CDR3 is TGCAGCGTTGTGGGGCAGGCTGGTGAGCAGTACTTC.

V and J are TRBV12-3 or TRBV12-4 and TRBJ1-2; no reliable D call. The CDR3 extends over 12 amino acids. V lost 3 bases to trimming and J lost 7 bases, with 9 bases between them. The CDR3 DNA reads TGTGCCAGCAGTTTGATGTTGGGTGGCTACACCTTC. The encoded protein is CASSLMLGGYTF.

The CDR3 DNA is TGTGCCAGCAGCGGCGGGACCGGAGATACGCAGTATTTT. Translating it yields CASSGGTGDTQYF. This chain connects TRBV7-3 to TRBJ2-3, with a weak D call TRBD2 (6 bases). Germline values: CDR1 SGHTA, CDR2 FQGTGA. Trimming shortened V by 5 bases and J by 5 bases, and 11 bases separated the two germline ends. This CDR3 contains 13 residues.

The chain is built from TRBV19 and TRBJ1-1; D gene uncertain. The V and J ends lost 5 bases and 0 bases respectively, with 7 bases between them. This CDR3 is built from 13 residues. Per germline, CDR1 LNHDA and CDR2 SQIVND (reference sequence). The CDR3 DNA follows: TGTGCCAGTAGTGGGCAGGTGAACACTGAAGCTTTCTTT. Its protein is CASSGQVNTEAFF.